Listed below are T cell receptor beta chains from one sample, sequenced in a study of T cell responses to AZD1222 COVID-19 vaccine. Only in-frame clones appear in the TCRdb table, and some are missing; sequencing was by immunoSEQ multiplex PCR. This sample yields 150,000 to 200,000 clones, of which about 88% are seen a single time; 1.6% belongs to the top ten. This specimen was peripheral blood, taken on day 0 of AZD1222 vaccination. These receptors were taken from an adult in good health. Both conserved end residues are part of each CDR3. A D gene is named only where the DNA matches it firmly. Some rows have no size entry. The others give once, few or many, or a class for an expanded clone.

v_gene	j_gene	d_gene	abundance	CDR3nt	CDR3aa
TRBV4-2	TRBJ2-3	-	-	TGTGCCAGCAGCCAAGCAGGGGACAGCACAGATACGCAGTATTTT	CASSQAGDSTDTQYF
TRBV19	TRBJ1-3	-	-	TGTGCCAGTAGTACCCCTGGGGCGTCTGGAAACACCATATATTTT	CASSTPGASGNTIYF
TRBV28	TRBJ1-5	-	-	TGTGCCAGCAGCCAAGTACCAGGGGCCCATCAGCCCCAGCATTTT	CASSQVPGAHQPQHF
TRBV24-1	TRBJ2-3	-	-	TGTGCCACCCAGAAACGTGCCACAGATACGCAGTATTTT	CATQKRATDTQYF
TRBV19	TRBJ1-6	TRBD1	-	TGTGCCAGTAGTATGGACCAGGGGGCGAAGAATTCACCCCTCCACTTT	CASSMDQGAKNSPLHF
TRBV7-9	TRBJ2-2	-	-	-	CASSNRFGEGTGELFF
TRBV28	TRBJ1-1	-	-	TGTGCCAGCAGTGTGACCACAGGGAACACTGAAGCTTTCTTT	CASSVTTGNTEAFF
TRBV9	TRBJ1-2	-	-	TGTGCCAGCAGCGTAGCTCTCACAGGGAATGGCTACACCTTC	CASSVALTGNGYTF
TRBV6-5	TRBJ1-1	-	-	TGTGCCAGCCGGGGCCAGGGAGGAACTGAAGCTTTCTTT	CASRGQGGTEAFF
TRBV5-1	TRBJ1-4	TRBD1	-	TGCGCCAGCAGCTTCAACAGGGGGCCTAATGAAAAACTGTTTTTT	CASSFNRGPNEKLFF
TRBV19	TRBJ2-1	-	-	TGTGCCAGTAGTAACAGGGCGGACACGTGGGCTGAGCAGTTCTTC	CASSNRADTWAEQFF
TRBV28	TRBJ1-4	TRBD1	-	TGTGCCAGCACCCCAGGGGGGGCGGGGACTAATGAAAAACTGTTTTTT	CASTPGGAGTNEKLFF
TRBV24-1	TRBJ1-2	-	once	TGTGCCACCAGTGATTTGATGGGGAGAGGCTACACCTTC	CATSDLMGRGYTF
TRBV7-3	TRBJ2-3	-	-	TGTGCCAGCAGCTCGGAAGCAGATACGCAGTATTTT	CASSSEADTQYF
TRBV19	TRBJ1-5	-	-	TGTGCCAGTAGTAGGGGCGGGGGGGGCAATCAGCCCCAGCATTTT	CASSRGGGGNQPQHF
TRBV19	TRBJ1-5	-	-	TGTGCCAGTACTACCCGAGGGGGGGTTAGCAATCAGCCCCAGCATTTT	CASTTRGGVSNQPQHF
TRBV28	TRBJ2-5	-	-	TGTGCCAGCAGTTTATGGGGCCAGGGGCAAGAGACCCAGTACTTC	CASSLWGQGQETQYF
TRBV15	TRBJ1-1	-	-	TGTGCCACCAGCAGAGATCGAAGGACTGAAGCTTTCTTT	CATSRDRRTEAFF
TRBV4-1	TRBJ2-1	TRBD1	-	TGCGCCAGCAGCCGGACAGGGGGGTCCTACAATGAGCAGTTCTTC	CASSRTGGSYNEQFF
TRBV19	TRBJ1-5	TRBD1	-	TGTGCCAGTACTCTGGACAGGGGTAGCAATCAGCCCCAGCATTTT	CASTLDRGSNQPQHF
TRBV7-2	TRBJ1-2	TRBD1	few	TGTGCCAGCAGCTTCCGGGACAGGGGAGATGGCTACACCTTC	CASSFRDRGDGYTF
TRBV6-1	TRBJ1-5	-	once	TGTGCCAGCAGTGAAGTACAGGCGGGGGGCAATCAGCCCCAGCATTTT	CASSEVQAGGNQPQHF
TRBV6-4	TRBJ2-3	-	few	TGTGCCAGCAGTCGAAGATCAGGGGGGCCCACAGATACGCAGTATTTT	CASSRRSGGPTDTQYF
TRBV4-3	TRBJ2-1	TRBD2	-	TGCGCCAGCAGCCAAGACGGGACTAGCGGGAGTGGTGAGCAGTTCTTC	CASSQDGTSGSGEQFF
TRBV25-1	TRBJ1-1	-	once	TGTGCCAGCAGTATAGGAGGTGGCACTGAAGCTTTCTTT	CASSIGGGTEAFF
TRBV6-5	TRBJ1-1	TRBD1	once	TGTGCCACATACAGGGGAAACACTGAAGCTTTCTTT	CATYRGNTEAFF